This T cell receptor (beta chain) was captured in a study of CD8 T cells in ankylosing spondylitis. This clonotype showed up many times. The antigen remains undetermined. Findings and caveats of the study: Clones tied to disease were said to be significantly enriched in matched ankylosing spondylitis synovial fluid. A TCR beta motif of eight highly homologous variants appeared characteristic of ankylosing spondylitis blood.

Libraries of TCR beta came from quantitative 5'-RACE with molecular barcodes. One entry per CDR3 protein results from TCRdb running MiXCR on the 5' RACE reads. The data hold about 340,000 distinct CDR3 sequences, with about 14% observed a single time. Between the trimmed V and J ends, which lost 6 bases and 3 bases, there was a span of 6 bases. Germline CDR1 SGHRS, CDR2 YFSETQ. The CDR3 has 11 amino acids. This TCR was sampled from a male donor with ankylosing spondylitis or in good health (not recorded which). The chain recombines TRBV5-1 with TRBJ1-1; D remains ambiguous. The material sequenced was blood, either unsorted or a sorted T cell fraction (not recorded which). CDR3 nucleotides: TGCGCCAGCACCTCTTACACTGAAGCTTTCTTT. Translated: CASTSYTEAFF. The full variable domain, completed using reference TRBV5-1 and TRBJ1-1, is KAGVTQTPRYLIKTRGQQVTLSCSPISGHRSVSWYQQTPGQGLQFLFEYFSETQRNKGNFPGRFSGRQFSNSRSEMNVSTLELGDSALYLCASTSYTEAFFGQGTRLTVV.